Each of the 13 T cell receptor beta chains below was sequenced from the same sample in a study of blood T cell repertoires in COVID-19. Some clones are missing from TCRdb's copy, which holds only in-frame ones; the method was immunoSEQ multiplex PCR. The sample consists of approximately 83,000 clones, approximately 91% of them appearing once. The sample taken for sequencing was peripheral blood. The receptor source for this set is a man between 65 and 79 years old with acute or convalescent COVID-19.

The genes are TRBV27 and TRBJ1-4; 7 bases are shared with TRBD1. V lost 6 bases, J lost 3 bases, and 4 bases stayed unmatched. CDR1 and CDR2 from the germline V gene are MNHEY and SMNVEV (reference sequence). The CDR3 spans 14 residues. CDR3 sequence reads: CASRIQGPNEKLFF. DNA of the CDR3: TGTGCCAGCAGGATACAGGGGCCTAATGAAAAACTGTTTTTT.

As DNA, the CDR3 is TGTGCCAGCAGCCAGGGACAGGGGCTCACAGATACGCAGTATTTT. Translation gives CASSQGQGLTDTQYF. J is TRBJ2-3 and V is TRBV3-1 (or the pseudogene TRBV3-2), with 10 bases matching TRBD1. The CDR3 is made up of 15 amino acids. Per germline, CDR1 LGHDT and CDR2 YNNKEL (reference sequence). V shed 3 bases and J 2 bases; nucleotides not matched to a gene: 2.

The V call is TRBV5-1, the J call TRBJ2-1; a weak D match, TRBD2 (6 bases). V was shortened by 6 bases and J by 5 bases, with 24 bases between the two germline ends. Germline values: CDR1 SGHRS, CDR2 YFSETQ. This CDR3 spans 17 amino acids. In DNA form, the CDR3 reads TGCGCCAGCACCCTCTACAATACCCCGGGGACTCACAATGAGCAGTTCTTC. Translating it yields CASTLYNTPGTHNEQFF.

CDR3 residues: CASSGGQGETQYF. The CDR3 DNA reads as TGTGCCAGCAGTGGGGGACAGGGTGAGACCCAGTACTTC. The chain employs TRBV6-4 and TRBJ2-5; 9 bases fit TRBD1. Trimming removed 4 bases from V and 5 bases from J; junction bases left unmatched: 2. Germline V gives CDR1 MRHNA, CDR2 SNTAGT. The CDR3 is 13 residues long.

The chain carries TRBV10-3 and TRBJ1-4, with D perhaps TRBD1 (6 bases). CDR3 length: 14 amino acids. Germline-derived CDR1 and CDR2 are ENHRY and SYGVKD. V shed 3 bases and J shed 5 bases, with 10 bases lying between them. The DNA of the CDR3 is TGTGCCATCAGTGATGCACAGGGAAATGAAAAACTGTTTTTT. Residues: CAISDAQGNEKLFF.

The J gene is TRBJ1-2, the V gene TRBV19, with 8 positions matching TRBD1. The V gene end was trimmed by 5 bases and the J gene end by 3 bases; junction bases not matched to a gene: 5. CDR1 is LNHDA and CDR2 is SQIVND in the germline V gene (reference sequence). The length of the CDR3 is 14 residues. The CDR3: CASSRSDRDYGYTF. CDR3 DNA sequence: TGTGCCAGTAGTCGGTCGGACAGGGACTATGGCTACACCTTC.

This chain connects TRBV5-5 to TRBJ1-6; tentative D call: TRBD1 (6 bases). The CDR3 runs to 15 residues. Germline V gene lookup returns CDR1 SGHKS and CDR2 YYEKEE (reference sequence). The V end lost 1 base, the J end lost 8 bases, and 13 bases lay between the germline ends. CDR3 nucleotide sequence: TGTGCCAGCAGCTTGCAGGGGAGTTCGGATTCACCCCTCCACTTT. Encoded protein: CASSLQGSSDSPLHF.

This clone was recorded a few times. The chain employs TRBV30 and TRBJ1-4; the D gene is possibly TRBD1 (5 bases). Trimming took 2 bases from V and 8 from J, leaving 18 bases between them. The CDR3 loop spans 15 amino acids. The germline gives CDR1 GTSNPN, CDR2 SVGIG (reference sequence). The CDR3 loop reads CAWSRAGPHGEKLFF. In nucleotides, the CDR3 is TGTGCCTGGAGTCGGGCGGGACCTCACGGGGAAAAACTGTTTTTT.

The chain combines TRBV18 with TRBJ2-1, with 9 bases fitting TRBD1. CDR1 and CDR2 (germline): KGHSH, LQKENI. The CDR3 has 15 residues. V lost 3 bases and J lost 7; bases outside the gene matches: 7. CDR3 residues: CASSPGTGLGNEQFF. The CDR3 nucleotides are TGTGCCAGCTCACCGGGGACAGGGTTAGGAAATGAGCAGTTCTTC. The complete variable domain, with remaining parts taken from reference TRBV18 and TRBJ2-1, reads NAGVMQNPRHLVRRRGQEARLRCSPMKGHSHVYWYRQLPEEGLKFMVYLQKENIIDESGMPKERFSAEFPKEGPSILRIQQVVRGDSAAYFCASSPGTGLGNEQFFGPGTRLTVL.

The CDR3 sequence is CASSRIPGQGYGYTF. The CDR3 DNA reads TGTGCCAGCTCCCGAATACCGGGACAAGGGTATGGCTACACCTTC. This chain connects TRBV18 to TRBJ1-2, with a weak D call TRBD1 (6 bases). CDR1 and CDR2 (germline): KGHSH, LQKENI. The CDR3 runs to 15 residues. With 6 bases removed from V and 5 bases from J, the gap between germline ends came to 19 bases.

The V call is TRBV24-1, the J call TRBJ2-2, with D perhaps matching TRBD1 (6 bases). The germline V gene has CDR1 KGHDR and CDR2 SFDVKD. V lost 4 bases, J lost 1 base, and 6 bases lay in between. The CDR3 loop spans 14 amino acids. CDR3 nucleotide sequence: TGTGCCACCAGTGAAGGGGGGAACACCGGGGAGCTGTTTTTT. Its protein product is CATSEGGNTGELFF.

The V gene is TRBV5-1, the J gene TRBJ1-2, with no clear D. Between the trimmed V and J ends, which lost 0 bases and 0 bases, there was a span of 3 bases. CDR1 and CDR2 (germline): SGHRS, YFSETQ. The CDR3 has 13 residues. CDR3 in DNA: TGCGCCAGCAGCTTGGCCACTAACTATGGCTACACCTTC. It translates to CASSLATNYGYTF.

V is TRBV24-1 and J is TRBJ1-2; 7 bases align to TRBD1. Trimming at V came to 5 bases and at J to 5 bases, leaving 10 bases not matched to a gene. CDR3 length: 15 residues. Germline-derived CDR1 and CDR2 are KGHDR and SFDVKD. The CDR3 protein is CATSGQQGINYGYTF. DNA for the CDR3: TGTGCCACCAGTGGTCAACAGGGGATTAATTATGGCTACACCTTC.